These 12 T cell receptor beta chains originate from one sample sequenced in a study of cytomegalovirus exposure and HLA in healthy donors (dated by TCRdb to 2017 to 2019). The library was obtained by the immunoSEQ multiplex PCR assay. For the multiplex PCR, a mixture combining 60 forward primers for TCR Vbeta segments and 13 reverse primers for TCR Jbeta segments was used. This is the immuneACCESS table as TCRdb keeps it, with only in-frame sequences that have V and J called. A part of the clones is gone; compared with another copy, unresolved V genes explain less than half, and the rest is unexplained. Counted in this sample were 150,000 to 250,000 clones; around 78% of them appeared once. Less than 2% of the sample goes to the ten largest clones. Material for sequencing was PBMCs. These receptors were collected from a man aged 25 to 40 in good health and CMV-seronegative.

The CDR3 sequence is CASSQGLAGGREQYF. In nucleotides, the CDR3 is TGTGCCAGCAGCCAGGGACTAGCGGGAGGGCGCGAGCAGTACTTC. The chain joins TRBV7-2 to TRBJ2-7; 16 bases are shared with TRBD2. Per germline, CDR1 SGHTA and CDR2 FQGNSA. Trimming at V came to 5 bases and at J to 6 bases, leaving 4 bases not matched to a gene. The CDR3 contains 15 residues.

The chain recombines TRBV11-2 with TRBJ2-4; 11 positions match TRBD2. Germline values: CDR1 SGHAT, CDR2 FQNNGV. There are 16 residues in the CDR3. Trimming cost V 4 bases and J 7 bases; bases outside gene matches: 9. CDR3 coding DNA: TGTGCCAGCAGCTCCCAATTAGCGGGAGGGGTGAACATTCAGTACTTC. Translation gives CASSSQLAGGVNIQYF.

This chain uses TRBV7-9 with TRBJ2-7, with TRBD2 identical over 12 bases. V was pared by 5 bases and J by 6 bases, with 8 bases of the junction left unmatched. The CDR3 loop spans 15 amino acids. Germline assignment: CDR1 SEHNR and CDR2 FQNEAQ (reference sequence). The CDR3 loop is CASSTLAGGPSEQYF. CDR3 coding DNA: TGTGCCAGCAGCACCCTAGCGGGAGGGCCTTCCGAGCAGTACTTC.

The chain recombines TRBV9 with TRBJ2-3; 9 bases match TRBD1. V lost 4 bases to trimming and J lost 1 base; unmatched junction nucleotides: 4. This CDR3 is built from 15 residues. The germline gives CDR1 SGDLS, CDR2 YYNGEE. The DNA for the CDR3 is TGTGCCAGCAGCCGAACAGGGGGCGGCACAGATACGCAGTATTTT. It translates to CASSRTGGGTDTQYF.

The chain joins TRBV9 to TRBJ2-5; 12 bases align to TRBD2. Germline V gene sequence: CDR1 SGDLS, CDR2 YYNGEE. The CDR3 spans 16 residues. The V segment lost 3 bases and the J segment 2 bases; nucleotides outside the gene matches: 5. CDR3 residues: CASSAGLAGFQETQYF. For the CDR3, the DNA is TGTGCCAGCAGCGCAGGACTAGCGGGGTTTCAAGAGACCCAGTACTTC.

The V and J genes are TRBV7-3 and TRBJ2-1, with D maybe TRBD1 (5 bases). Germline V gene sequence: CDR1 SGHTA, CDR2 FQGTGA. The CDR3 contains 15 residues. With 1 base removed from V and 6 bases from J, the gap between germline ends came to 13 bases. CDR3 sequence (DNA): TGTGCCAGCAGCTTAAACGGCCAAAGGGGCAATGAGCAGTTCTTC. Its protein is CASSLNGQRGNEQFF. The variable domain in full, with the rest retrieved from reference TRBV7-3 and TRBJ2-1, is GAGVSQTPSNKVTEKGKYVELRCDPISGHTALYWYRQSLGQGPEFLIYFQGTGAADDSGLPNDRFFAVRPEGSVSTLKIQRTERGDSAVYLCASSLNGQRGNEQFFGPGTRLTVL.

This chain links TRBV19 with TRBJ2-5; D not certain. The CDR3 consists of 13 residues. Looked up from germline, CDR1 is LNHDA and CDR2 is SQIVND (reference sequence). Deletions cut 4 bases from V and 3 bases from J, with 9 bases between. Here the CDR3 reads CASSKWPKETQYF. The CDR3 coding sequence is TGTGCCAGTAGTAAGTGGCCCAAAGAGACCCAGTACTTC.

The chain carries TRBV28 and TRBJ1-2; D unclear. V was clipped by 5 bases and J by 7 bases, with 11 bases between them. The CDR3 spans 12 residues. Germline-derived CDR1 and CDR2 are MDHEN and SYDVKM. CDR3 in DNA: TGTGCCAGCAGTCGGACTATGGGTGGCTACACCTTC. Translation: CASSRTMGGYTF.

The chain couples TRBV25-1 to TRBJ2-3, with 7 bases aligning to TRBD1. The V gene end was trimmed by 4 bases and the J gene end by 2 bases; junction bases not matched to a gene: 3. The CDR3 has 14 amino acids. The V gene's germline CDR1 is MGHDK and CDR2 SYGVNS. CDR3 in amino acids: CASSVDRDTDTQYF. As DNA, the CDR3 is TGTGCCAGCAGTGTCGACAGGGACACAGATACGCAGTATTTT.

The V and J genes are TRBV4-1 and TRBJ1-3; 9 bases agree with TRBD1. The V segment lost 3 bases and the J segment 2 bases; nucleotides outside the gene matches: 5. The germline V gene has CDR1 MGHRA and CDR2 YSYEKL. This CDR3 has 16 residues. The CDR3 sequence is CASSQPRQGAGNTIYF. Here the CDR3 DNA reads TGCGCCAGCAGCCAGCCAAGACAGGGGGCTGGAAACACCATATATTTT.

The chain combines TRBV28 with TRBJ1-3, with 7 bases fitting TRBD1. The germline V gene encodes CDR1 MDHEN and CDR2 SYDVKM. The CDR3 has 13 amino acids. J lost 4 bases, V lost 5 bases, and 2 bases had no gene match. The CDR3 region is CASSGRGGNTIYF. In DNA, the CDR3 is TGTGCCAGCAGTGGCAGGGGGGGAAACACCATATATTTT.

V usage is TRBV7-9 and J usage is TRBJ1-4; 8 bases match TRBD1. Germline V CDR1 and CDR2: SEHNR, FQNEAQ (reference sequence). V trimming: 3 bases; J trimming: 4 bases; junction bases outside the gene matches: 4. The CDR3 spans 15 residues. As DNA, the CDR3 is TGTGCCAGCAGCTTTGGGACAGGAAATAATGAAAAACTGTTTTTT. Its protein product is CASSFGTGNNEKLFF.